This entry concerns a single T cell receptor (beta chain). Its antigen is undetermined. CDR1 and CDR2 from the germline V gene are MNHNY and SVGAGI (reference sequence). This CDR3 is 13 amino acids long. Germline trimming cut 9 bases from V and 2 bases from J; bases unmatched to any gene: 3. The sample comes from a study of OX40 agonist ivuxolimab in advanced cancers. Study summary: Patients were dosed with the agonistic anti-OX40 (CD134) antibody ivuxolimab.

TCRdb's table, derived via immunoSEQ multiplex PCR, lists solely in-frame clones and lacks some. The sample consists of around 88,000 clones, about 90% of them appearing once. Study-level results: Expanded clones were, on average, more numerous among CD8+ T cells than CD4+.

The source is an adult with an advanced solid tumor such as melanoma, head and neck, liver or kidney cancer. The gene calls are TRBV6-6 and TRBJ1-5; 8 bases are shared with TRBD1. The source was CD4+ or CD8+ T cells sorted from blood, collected in a trial of the OX40 agonist ivuxolimab. In nucleotides, the CDR3 is TGTGCCAGTCTGGACAGGGGCAATCAGCCCCAGCATTTT. It codes for CASLDRGNQPQHF.